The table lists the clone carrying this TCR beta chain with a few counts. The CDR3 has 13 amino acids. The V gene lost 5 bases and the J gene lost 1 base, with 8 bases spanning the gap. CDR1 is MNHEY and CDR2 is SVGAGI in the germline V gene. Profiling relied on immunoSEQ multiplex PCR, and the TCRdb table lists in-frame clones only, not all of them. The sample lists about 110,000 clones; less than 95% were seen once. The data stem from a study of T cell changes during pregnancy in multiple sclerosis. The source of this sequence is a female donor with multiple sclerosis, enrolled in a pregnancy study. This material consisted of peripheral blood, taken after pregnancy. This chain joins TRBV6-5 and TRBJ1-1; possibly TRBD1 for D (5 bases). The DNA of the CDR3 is TGTGCCAGCAGTCCCGGACAGAACACTGAAGCTTTCTTT. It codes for CASSPGQNTEAFF.